The entry below gives a single T cell receptor (beta chain) sequence along with its context. The data originate from a study of PD-L1 blockade in urothelial cancer. Study in general: Atezolizumab therapy began for patients in about 2014, dosed at 1,200 mg intravenously every 3 weeks.

Data came from immunoSEQ multiplex PCR; TCRdb stores just in-frame clones and leaves some out. The sample lists 70,000 or so clones, approximately 80% occurring once. Sequences were derived from PBMCs, sampled around atezolizumab (anti-PD-L1) treatment. This receptor was obtained from a man between 65 and 85 years old with urothelial cancer.

This CDR3 reads CASSKGPYEQYF. CDR3 sequence (DNA): TGTGCCAGCAGTAAGGGGCCCTACGAGCAGTACTTC. The chain couples TRBV27 to TRBJ2-7; tentative D call: TRBD1 (5 bases). The CDR3 is 12 amino acids. Deletions cut 5 bases from V and 2 bases from J, with 7 bases between. The germline gives CDR1 MNHEY, CDR2 SMNVEV (reference sequence).